This entry lists 30 T cell receptor beta chains sequenced from one sample in a study of T cells in Graves' hyperthyroidism and ophthalmopathy (dated by TCRdb to about 2019). Libraries were made using multiplex PCR. Sequencing was carried out with an Illumina HiSeq 2000. Amplification of TCR beta CDR3 regions was carried out from RNA transcripts. For the first round of RT-PCR on the TCR CDR3, the HTBI primer set was used together with the Qiagen OneStep RT-PCR kit. TCRdb passed the public sequencing reads through fastp at Q25 and MiXCR, retaining productive beta sequences. Duplicate CDR3 protein sequences are folded into a single record with the most common DNA and genes. The sample table records approximately 610,000 distinct CDR3 sequences; roughly 14% of these occur just once. The ten largest clones add up to 3.5% to 4.5% of the sample. Sequenced input: blood. These receptors originate from a woman in her forties with Graves' ophthalmopathy.

This clonotype was seen many times. The chain carries TRBV7-2 and TRBJ2-2; D unclear. The germline V gene encodes CDR1 SGHTA and CDR2 FQGNSA. The CDR3 runs 14 residues. V lost 0 bases, J lost 5 bases, and 7 bases lay in between. This chain's CDR3 is CASSLARVTGELFF. In DNA form, the CDR3 reads TGTGCCAGCAGCTTAGCGCGCGTAACCGGGGAGCTGTTTTTT.

This clonotype came up many times. This chain connects TRBV7-6 to TRBJ2-5; D unclear. The germline V gene has CDR1 SGHVS and CDR2 FNYEAQ. V lost 5 bases, J lost 1 base, and 11 bases lay in between. The CDR3 loop spans 14 amino acids. The CDR3 here is CASSRYPAQETQYF. The DNA for the CDR3 is TGTGCCAGCAGCCGGTACCCGGCCCAAGAGACCCAGTACTTC.

This clonotype has at least ten counts. This chain uses TRBV15 with TRBJ1-1; TRBD1 might be the D (5 bases). There are 14 residues in the CDR3. The germline gives CDR1 LNHNV, CDR2 YYDKDF (reference sequence). Trimming stripped 4 bases from V and 4 bases from J, with 13 bases between. CDR3 sequence: CATSKGQGITEAFF. DNA for the CDR3: TGTGCCACCAGCAAAGGACAAGGCATCACTGAAGCTTTCTTT.

This clonotype was counted only a few times. The chain combines TRBV5-1 with TRBJ1-5; the D is unclear. The CDR3 sequence is 14 residues long. Germline loops: CDR1 SGHRS, CDR2 YFSETQ. The V and J ends lost 4 bases and 5 bases respectively, with 13 bases between them. The CDR3 DNA reads TGCGCCAGCAGCCCCGAGAACCTTTATCAGCCCCAGCATTTT. This sequence encodes CASSPENLYQPQHF.

This clonotype was seen repeatedly, ten times or more. V and J are TRBV28 and TRBJ2-6; D gene unclear. Trimming stripped 3 bases from V and 0 bases from J, with 6 bases between. The CDR3 covers 15 residues. The germline CDR1 and CDR2 sequences are MDHEN and SYDVKM. The CDR3 sequence: CASSLSSSGANVLTF. The CDR3 nucleotides are TGTGCCAGCAGTTTGTCAAGCTCTGGGGCCAACGTCCTGACTTTC.

There are a few counts of this clonotype. This chain links TRBV7-3 with TRBJ2-7; D is unresolved. Germline V CDR1 and CDR2: SGHTA, FQGTGA. The V gene lost 5 bases and the J gene lost 3 bases, with 14 bases spanning the gap. CDR3 length equals 14 residues. For the CDR3, the DNA is TGTGCCAGCAGCCCTAGACTCCTTGACTACGAGCAGTACTTC. It yields the protein CASSPRLLDYEQYF.

This clonotype was seen more than once but under ten times. The chain uses TRBV15 and TRBJ2-5; 13 bases align to TRBD2. Unmatched junction bases numbered 4, after V lost 0 bases and J lost 3 bases. Germline V gene lookup returns CDR1 LNHNV and CDR2 YYDKDF (reference sequence). CDR3 length: 17 residues. CDR3 in DNA: TGTGCCACCAGCAGAGATCGGACTAGCGGGAGAAAAGAGACCCAGTACTTC. Translation: CATSRDRTSGRKETQYF.

This clonotype was picked up a small number of times. The chain recombines TRBV6-2 or TRBV6-3 with TRBJ2-5, with 8 bases that match TRBD2. Germline CDR1 is MNHEY and CDR2 is SVGEGT. The CDR3 sequence is 17 residues long. After removal of 4 bases from V and 3 bases from J, the junction contained 13 bases not matched to a gene. The CDR3 coding sequence is TGTGCCAGCAGTTTCCCAACTAGCGGAGCGAGAAAAGAGACCCAGTACTTC. It is translated as CASSFPTSGARKETQYF.

This clonotype was recorded many times. The rearrangement links TRBV7-8 to TRBJ2-7; the D is unclear. The germline V gene has CDR1 SGHVS and CDR2 FQNEAQ. V shed 2 bases and J shed 7 bases, with 6 bases lying between them. The CDR3 is made up of 11 amino acids. CDR3 protein: CASSLNGEQYF. CDR3 sequence (DNA): TGTGCCAGCAGCTTAAATGGAGAGCAGTACTTC.

The sample holds many counts of this clonotype. J is TRBJ2-7 and V is TRBV20-1; a weak D match, TRBD2 (6 bases). This CDR3 contains 14 residues. The V and J ends lost 4 bases and 2 bases respectively, with 15 bases between them. CDR1 DFQATT and CDR2 SNEGSKA come from the germline V gene (reference sequence). Here the CDR3 DNA reads TGCAGTGCTAATTTGTTGGCGGGACCCTACGAGCAGTACTTC. Its translation is CSANLLAGPYEQYF.

In this sample, this clonotype turned up many times. The chain has TRBV12-3 or TRBV12-4 and TRBJ1-1, with TRBD1 matching 7 bases. The CDR3 has 12 amino acids. After removal of 7 bases from V and 7 bases from J, the junction contained 6 bases not matched to a gene. CDR3 sequence (DNA): TGTGCCAGCACCAGGGGGACGCTTGAAGCTTTCTTT. It yields the protein CASTRGTLEAFF.

The CDR3 DNA reads as TGCAGCGTTGTAAGGACAGGGGCGAACACCGGGGAGCTGTTTTTT. Translated: CSVVRTGANTGELFF. The rearrangement joins TRBV29-1 to TRBJ2-2, with 9 bases lining up with TRBD1. There are 15 residues in the CDR3. The V segment lost 4 bases and the J segment 0 bases; nucleotides outside the gene matches: 3. Germline V gene sequence: CDR1 SQVTM, CDR2 ANQGSEA.

The sample holds many counts of this clonotype. V gene TRBV7-2 combines with J gene TRBJ1-6; 9 positions match TRBD1. From germline, CDR1 is SGHTA and CDR2 FQGNSA. The ends lost 1 base at V and 7 bases at J; junction bases unmatched: 2. The CDR3 has 15 residues. CDR3 DNA sequence: TGTGCCAGCAGCTTAGGAGGGACAGGGAATTCACCCCTCCACTTT. This sequence encodes CASSLGGTGNSPLHF.

This chain connects TRBV10-3 to TRBJ2-2; the match to TRBD2 covers 8 bases. Trimming removed 2 bases from V and 0 bases from J; junction bases left unmatched: 8. Germline-derived CDR1 and CDR2 are ENHRY and SYGVKD. The CDR3 runs 18 residues. CDR3 nucleotide sequence: TGTGCCATCAGTGAGACCCCCGGGGGGGCGCCGAACACCGGGGAGCTGTTTTTT. Protein product: CAISETPGGAPNTGELFF.

This clonotype was seen ten or more times. The rearrangement uses TRBV2 and TRBJ1-5; D not certain. Germline V CDR1 and CDR2: SNHLY, FYNNEI. This CDR3 is built from 13 residues. Trimming took off 7 bases at V and 0 bases at J, with 7 bases between the two ends. The CDR3 protein is CASIRDSNQPQHF. CDR3 DNA: TGTGCCAGCATCCGGGATAGCAATCAGCCCCAGCATTTT.

This chain joins TRBV12-3 or TRBV12-4 and TRBJ2-4, with 7 bases lining up with TRBD1. The CDR3 runs 14 residues. V gave up 7 bases and J gave up 1 base; unmatched junction bases: 4. Here the CDR3 DNA reads TGTGCCAGCACTCAGGACAGGGCCAAAAACATTCAGTACTTC. Its protein is CASTQDRAKNIQYF.

This clonotype was seen repeatedly, ten times or more. The rearrangement uses TRBV4-3 and TRBJ2-2; TRBD1 matches at 10 bases. Trimming at V came to 3 bases and at J to 1 base, leaving 5 bases not matched to a gene. In germline, CDR1 is LGHNA, CDR2 YSLEER. This CDR3 region has 17 residues. CDR3 DNA sequence: TGCGCCAGCAGCCACCCGACAGGGGGCGGGAACACCGGGGAGCTGTTTTTT. This gives the protein CASSHPTGGGNTGELFF.

This clonotype appeared many times. V and J are TRBV12-3 or TRBV12-4 and TRBJ1-5; D call uncertain. CDR3 length: 14 amino acids. The V end was cut by 2 bases, the J end by 3 bases, with 8 bases between. The CDR3 DNA follows: TGTGCCAGCAGTTTAAGGAGCCCCAATCAGCCCCAGCATTTT. Translating gives CASSLRSPNQPQHF.

This clonotype came up many times. Possible read error: a much larger clone is one base away. V gene TRBV28 combines with J gene TRBJ2-5; maybe TRBD1 (6 bases). Per the germline V gene, CDR1 is MDHEN and CDR2 is SYDVKM. The CDR3 is 12 residues long. The V and J ends lost 6 bases and 5 bases respectively, with 10 bases between them. This chain's CDR3 is CASSSQGETQYF. In DNA form, the CDR3 reads TGTGCCAGCAGCTCCCAGGGGGAGACCCAGTACTTC.

This clonotype was seen a single time. The J gene is TRBJ1-2, the V gene TRBV19; D uncertain. Germline CDR1 is LNHDA and CDR2 is SQIVND (reference sequence). The CDR3 is 17 amino acids. Trimming pared 3 bases from V and 0 bases from J, leaving 17 bases between. The CDR3 coding sequence is TGTGCCAGTAGTATGCTCACACCGTCGTCCGCTAACTATGGCTACACCTTC. This sequence encodes CASSMLTPSSANYGYTF. Drawing the rest from reference TRBV19 and TRBJ1-2, the complete variable domain is DGGITQSPKYLFRKEGQNVTLSCEQNLNHDAMYWYRQDPGQGLRLIYYSQIVNDFQKGDIAEGYSVSREKKESFPLTVTSAQKNPTAFYLCASSMLTPSSANYGYTFGSGTRLTVV.

The chain joins TRBV11-2 to TRBJ2-5, with 8 bases identical to TRBD2. This CDR3 spans 17 amino acids. V shed 0 bases, J shed 3 bases, and the junction held 9 bases outside the gene matches. CDR1 and CDR2 (germline): SGHAT, FQNNGV. CDR3 sequence reads: CASSLDPWTSYEETQYF. The CDR3 DNA follows: TGTGCCAGCAGCTTAGACCCCTGGACTAGCTACGAAGAGACCCAGTACTTC.

The sample holds a few counts of this clonotype. The chain joins TRBV7-2 to TRBJ2-5; weak D call: TRBD2 (6 bases). The germline CDR1 and CDR2 sequences are SGHTA and FQGNSA. CDR3 size: 12 residues. Trimming stripped 5 bases from V and 5 bases from J, with 9 bases between. The CDR3, as DNA: TGTGCCAGCAGCCGGGACTTTGAGACCCAGTACTTC. Translating it yields CASSRDFETQYF.

This clonotype was seen a handful of times. This chain joins TRBV20-1 and TRBJ2-5; no clear D gene. Germline CDR1 DFQATT, CDR2 SNEGSKA (reference sequence). This CDR3 contains 13 residues. CDR3 DNA sequence: TGCAGCCCTCGGACCTTGGCGGAGGAGACCCAGTACTTC. Its translation: CSPRTLAEETQYF.

This clonotype has more than one count but fewer than ten. The chain has TRBV7-3 and TRBJ2-5; 9 bases are shared with TRBD1. Looked up from germline, CDR1 is SGHTA and CDR2 is FQGTGA. V shed 1 base and J 1 base; nucleotides not matched to a gene: 13. The CDR3 has 19 amino acids. As DNA, the CDR3 is TGTGCCAGCAGCTTAAGGGGGACAGGGAAAGCAGTAGTCCAAGAGACCCAGTACTTC. This sequence encodes CASSLRGTGKAVVQETQYF.

V is TRBV28 and J is TRBJ1-1, with unresolved D. Trimming took off 5 bases at V and 4 bases at J, with 11 bases between the two ends. There are 13 residues in the CDR3. Germline CDR1 reads MDHEN; CDR2 reads SYDVKM. CDR3 nucleotides: TGTGCCAGCAGTCTACCGACAATCACTGAAGCTTTCTTT. This encodes CASSLPTITEAFF.

The rearrangement uses TRBV5-1 and TRBJ1-2; no clear D gene. Germline V CDR1 and CDR2: SGHRS, YFSETQ. V was clipped by 1 base and J by 8 bases, with 18 bases between them. This CDR3 region has 15 residues. CDR3 DNA sequence: TGCGCCAGCAGCTTGTATGGAAGCGGGGAGCGGGGCTACACCTTC. Its protein is CASSLYGSGERGYTF.

The rearrangement joins TRBV6-2 or TRBV6-3 to TRBJ2-7, with D possibly TRBD1 on 6 matching bases. Germline assignment: CDR1 MNHEY and CDR2 SVGEGT. Deletions cut 0 bases from V and 0 bases from J, with 15 bases between. The CDR3 has 17 amino acids. The CDR3 reads CASSYSSSDRPSYEQYF. The CDR3 DNA follows: TGTGCCAGCAGTTACTCAAGTTCGGACAGACCCTCCTACGAGCAGTACTTC.

The sample holds many counts of this clonotype. The rearrangement uses TRBV6-5 and TRBJ2-6; 12 positions match TRBD1. Germline CDR1 MNHEY, CDR2 SVGAGI. V was pared by 6 bases and J by 2 bases, with 8 bases of the junction left unmatched. This CDR3 is built from 18 residues. The CDR3 DNA reads TGTGCCAGCAGATACATTGGGACAGGGGGCGCTGGGGCCAACGTCCTGACTTTC. This gives the protein CASRYIGTGGAGANVLTF.

In its sample, this clonotype was seen many times. CDR3 sequence: CASTPWAFF. In nucleotides, the CDR3 is TGTGCCAGCACCCCGTGGGCTTTCTTT. The chain carries TRBV11-2 and TRBJ1-1, with unresolved D. Per germline, CDR1 SGHAT and CDR2 FQNNGV. CDR3 length: 9 amino acids. V lost 7 bases, J lost 11 bases, and 8 bases lay in between.

The chain couples TRBV6-1 to TRBJ1-1; 7 nucleotides match TRBD1. This CDR3 contains 14 residues. Germline V gene sequence: CDR1 MNHNS, CDR2 SASEGT. Trimming at V came to 6 bases and at J to 4 bases, leaving 8 bases not matched to a gene. The CDR3 is CASSRRDSLTEAFF. DNA for the CDR3: TGTGCCAGCAGCCGCCGGGACAGTCTCACTGAAGCTTTCTTT.